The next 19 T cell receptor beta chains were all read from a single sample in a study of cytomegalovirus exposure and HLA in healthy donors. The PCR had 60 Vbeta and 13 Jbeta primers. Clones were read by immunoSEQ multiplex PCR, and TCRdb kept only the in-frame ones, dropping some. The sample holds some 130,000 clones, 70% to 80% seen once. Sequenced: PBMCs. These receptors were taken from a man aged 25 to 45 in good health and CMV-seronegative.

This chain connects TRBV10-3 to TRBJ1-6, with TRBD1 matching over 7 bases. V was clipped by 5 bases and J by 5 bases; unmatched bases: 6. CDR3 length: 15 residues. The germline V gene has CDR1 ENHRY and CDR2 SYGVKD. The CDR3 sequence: CAISLRQGDNSPLHF. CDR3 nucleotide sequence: TGTGCCATCAGTCTTCGACAGGGTGATAATTCACCCCTCCACTTT.

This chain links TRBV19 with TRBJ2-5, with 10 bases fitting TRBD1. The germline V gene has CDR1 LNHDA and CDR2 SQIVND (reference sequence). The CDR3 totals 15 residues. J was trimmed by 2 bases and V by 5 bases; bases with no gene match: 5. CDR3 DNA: TGTGCCAGTAGTCCTCCGGGACAGGGGCAAGAGACCCAGTACTTC. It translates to CASSPPGQGQETQYF.

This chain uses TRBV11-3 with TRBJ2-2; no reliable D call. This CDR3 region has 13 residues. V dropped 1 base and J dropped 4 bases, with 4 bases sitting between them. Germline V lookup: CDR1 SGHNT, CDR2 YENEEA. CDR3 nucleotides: TGTGCCAGCAGCTTAGGAGTCACCGGGGAGCTGTTTTTT. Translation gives CASSLGVTGELFF.

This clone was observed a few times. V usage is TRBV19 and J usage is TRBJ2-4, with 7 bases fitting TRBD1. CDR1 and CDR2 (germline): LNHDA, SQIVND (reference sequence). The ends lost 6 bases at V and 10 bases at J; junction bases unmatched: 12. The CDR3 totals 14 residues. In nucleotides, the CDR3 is TGTGCCAGTAGGCCCGACAGGGAATGGGGGATTCAGTACTTC. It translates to CASRPDREWGIQYF.

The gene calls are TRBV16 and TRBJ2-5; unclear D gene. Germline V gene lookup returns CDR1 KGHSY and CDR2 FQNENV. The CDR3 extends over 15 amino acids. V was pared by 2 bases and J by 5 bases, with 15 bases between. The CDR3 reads CASSQVGVSAETQYF. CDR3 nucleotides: TGTGCCAGCAGCCAAGTAGGAGTGTCCGCGGAGACCCAGTACTTC.

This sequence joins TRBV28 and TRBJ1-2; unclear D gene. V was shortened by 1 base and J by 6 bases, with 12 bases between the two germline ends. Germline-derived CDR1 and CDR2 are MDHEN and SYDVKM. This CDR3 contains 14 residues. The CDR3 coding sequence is TGTGCCAGCAGTTTATTTCGGTTTCCGAATGGCTACACCTTC. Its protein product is CASSLFRFPNGYTF.

Written as DNA, the CDR3 is TGTGCCAGCAGCTTTAACAGCCAAGAGACCCAGTACTTC. Translation: CASSFNSQETQYF. V and J are TRBV7-8 and TRBJ2-5; D ambiguous. V lost 3 bases and J lost 1, with 6 bases in between. The CDR3 length is 13 residues. Germline V gene lookup returns CDR1 SGHVS and CDR2 FQNEAQ.

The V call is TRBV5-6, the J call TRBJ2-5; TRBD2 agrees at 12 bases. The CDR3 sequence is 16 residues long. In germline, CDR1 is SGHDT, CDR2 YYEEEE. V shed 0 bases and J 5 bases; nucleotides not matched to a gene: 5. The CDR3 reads CASSLGLAGGGETQYF. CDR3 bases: TGTGCCAGCAGCTTGGGGCTAGCGGGAGGGGGTGAGACCCAGTACTTC.

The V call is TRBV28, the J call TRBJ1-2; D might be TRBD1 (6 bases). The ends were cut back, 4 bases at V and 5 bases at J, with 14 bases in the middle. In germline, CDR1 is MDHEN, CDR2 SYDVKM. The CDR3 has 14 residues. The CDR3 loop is CASSSQGPLYGYTF. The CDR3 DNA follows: TGTGCCAGCAGTTCACAGGGCCCCTTATATGGCTACACCTTC.

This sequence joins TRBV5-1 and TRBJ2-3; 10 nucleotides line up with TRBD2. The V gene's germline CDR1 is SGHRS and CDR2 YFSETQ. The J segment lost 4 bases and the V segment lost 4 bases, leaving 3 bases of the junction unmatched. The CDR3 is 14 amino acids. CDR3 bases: TGCGCCAGCAGCCGGGGACTAGCGTCAGATACGCAGTATTTT. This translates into CASSRGLASDTQYF.

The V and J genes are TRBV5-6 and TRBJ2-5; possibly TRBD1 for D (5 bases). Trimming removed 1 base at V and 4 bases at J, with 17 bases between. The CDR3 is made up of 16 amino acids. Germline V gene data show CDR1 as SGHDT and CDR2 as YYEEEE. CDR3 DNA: TGTGCCAGCAGCTTGTGGGGCAGAGCTGGGCGAGAGACCCAGTACTTC. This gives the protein CASSLWGRAGRETQYF. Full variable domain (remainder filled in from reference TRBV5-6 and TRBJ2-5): DAGVTQSPTHLIKTRGQQVTLRCSPKSGHDTVSWYQQALGQGPQFIFQYYEEEERQRGNFPDRFSGHQFPNYSSELNVNALLLGDSALYLCASSLWGRAGRETQYFGPGTRLLVL.

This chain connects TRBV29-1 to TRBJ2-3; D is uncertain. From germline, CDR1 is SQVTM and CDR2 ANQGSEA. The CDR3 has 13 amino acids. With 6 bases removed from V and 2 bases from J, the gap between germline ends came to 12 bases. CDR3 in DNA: TGCAGCGTGAGAGGCCGGATCACAGATACGCAGTATTTT. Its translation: CSVRGRITDTQYF.

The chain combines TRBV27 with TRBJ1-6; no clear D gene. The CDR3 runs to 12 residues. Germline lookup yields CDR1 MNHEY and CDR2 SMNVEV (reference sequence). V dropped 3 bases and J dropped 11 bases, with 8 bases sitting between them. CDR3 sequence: CASSFIGAPLHF. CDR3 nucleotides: TGTGCCAGCAGTTTTATCGGAGCACCCCTCCACTTT.

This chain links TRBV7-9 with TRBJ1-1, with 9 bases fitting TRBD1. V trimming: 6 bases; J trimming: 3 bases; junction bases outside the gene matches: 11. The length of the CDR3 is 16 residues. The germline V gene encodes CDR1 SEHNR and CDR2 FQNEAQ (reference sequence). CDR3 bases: TGTGCCAGCAGATCCCCCGGGACAGGGTCAGACACTGAAGCTTTCTTT. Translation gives CASRSPGTGSDTEAFF.

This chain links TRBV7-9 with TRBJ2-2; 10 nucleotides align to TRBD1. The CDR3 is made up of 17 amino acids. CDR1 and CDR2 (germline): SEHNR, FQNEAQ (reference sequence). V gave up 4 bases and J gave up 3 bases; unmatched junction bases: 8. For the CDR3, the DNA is TGTGCCAGCAGCTCTCTCTCGACAGGGGGCGACACCGGGGAGCTGTTTTTT. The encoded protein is CASSSLSTGGDTGELFF.

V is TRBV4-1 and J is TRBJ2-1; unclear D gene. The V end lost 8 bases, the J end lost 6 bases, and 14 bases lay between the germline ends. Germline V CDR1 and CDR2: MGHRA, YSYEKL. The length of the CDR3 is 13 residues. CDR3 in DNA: TGCGCCAGCGGGCACCGTTCGGCCAATGAGCAGTTCTTC. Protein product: CASGHRSANEQFF.

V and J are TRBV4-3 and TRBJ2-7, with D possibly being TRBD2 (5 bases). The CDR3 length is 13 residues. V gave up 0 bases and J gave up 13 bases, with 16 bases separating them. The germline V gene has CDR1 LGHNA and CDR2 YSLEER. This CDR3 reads CASSQDGGLPRYF. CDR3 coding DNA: TGCGCCAGCAGCCAAGATGGAGGACTCCCTCGATACTTC.

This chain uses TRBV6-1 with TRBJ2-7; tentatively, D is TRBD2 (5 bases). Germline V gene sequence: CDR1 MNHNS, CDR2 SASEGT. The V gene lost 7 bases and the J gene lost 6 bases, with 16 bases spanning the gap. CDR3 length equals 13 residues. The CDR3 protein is CASNTGRGAEQYF. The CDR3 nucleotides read TGTGCCAGCAATACGGGGAGAGGTGCCGAGCAGTACTTC.

The CDR3: CASVGGSGSSYNEQFF. The CDR3 coding sequence is TGTGCCAGCGTTGGTGGGAGTGGGAGCTCCTACAATGAGCAGTTCTTC. The chain combines TRBV28 with TRBJ2-1, with D perhaps TRBD2 (5 bases). Trimming removed 8 bases from V and 0 bases from J, with 17 bases in between. CDR1 is MDHEN and CDR2 is SYDVKM in the germline V gene. The CDR3 is made up of 16 amino acids.